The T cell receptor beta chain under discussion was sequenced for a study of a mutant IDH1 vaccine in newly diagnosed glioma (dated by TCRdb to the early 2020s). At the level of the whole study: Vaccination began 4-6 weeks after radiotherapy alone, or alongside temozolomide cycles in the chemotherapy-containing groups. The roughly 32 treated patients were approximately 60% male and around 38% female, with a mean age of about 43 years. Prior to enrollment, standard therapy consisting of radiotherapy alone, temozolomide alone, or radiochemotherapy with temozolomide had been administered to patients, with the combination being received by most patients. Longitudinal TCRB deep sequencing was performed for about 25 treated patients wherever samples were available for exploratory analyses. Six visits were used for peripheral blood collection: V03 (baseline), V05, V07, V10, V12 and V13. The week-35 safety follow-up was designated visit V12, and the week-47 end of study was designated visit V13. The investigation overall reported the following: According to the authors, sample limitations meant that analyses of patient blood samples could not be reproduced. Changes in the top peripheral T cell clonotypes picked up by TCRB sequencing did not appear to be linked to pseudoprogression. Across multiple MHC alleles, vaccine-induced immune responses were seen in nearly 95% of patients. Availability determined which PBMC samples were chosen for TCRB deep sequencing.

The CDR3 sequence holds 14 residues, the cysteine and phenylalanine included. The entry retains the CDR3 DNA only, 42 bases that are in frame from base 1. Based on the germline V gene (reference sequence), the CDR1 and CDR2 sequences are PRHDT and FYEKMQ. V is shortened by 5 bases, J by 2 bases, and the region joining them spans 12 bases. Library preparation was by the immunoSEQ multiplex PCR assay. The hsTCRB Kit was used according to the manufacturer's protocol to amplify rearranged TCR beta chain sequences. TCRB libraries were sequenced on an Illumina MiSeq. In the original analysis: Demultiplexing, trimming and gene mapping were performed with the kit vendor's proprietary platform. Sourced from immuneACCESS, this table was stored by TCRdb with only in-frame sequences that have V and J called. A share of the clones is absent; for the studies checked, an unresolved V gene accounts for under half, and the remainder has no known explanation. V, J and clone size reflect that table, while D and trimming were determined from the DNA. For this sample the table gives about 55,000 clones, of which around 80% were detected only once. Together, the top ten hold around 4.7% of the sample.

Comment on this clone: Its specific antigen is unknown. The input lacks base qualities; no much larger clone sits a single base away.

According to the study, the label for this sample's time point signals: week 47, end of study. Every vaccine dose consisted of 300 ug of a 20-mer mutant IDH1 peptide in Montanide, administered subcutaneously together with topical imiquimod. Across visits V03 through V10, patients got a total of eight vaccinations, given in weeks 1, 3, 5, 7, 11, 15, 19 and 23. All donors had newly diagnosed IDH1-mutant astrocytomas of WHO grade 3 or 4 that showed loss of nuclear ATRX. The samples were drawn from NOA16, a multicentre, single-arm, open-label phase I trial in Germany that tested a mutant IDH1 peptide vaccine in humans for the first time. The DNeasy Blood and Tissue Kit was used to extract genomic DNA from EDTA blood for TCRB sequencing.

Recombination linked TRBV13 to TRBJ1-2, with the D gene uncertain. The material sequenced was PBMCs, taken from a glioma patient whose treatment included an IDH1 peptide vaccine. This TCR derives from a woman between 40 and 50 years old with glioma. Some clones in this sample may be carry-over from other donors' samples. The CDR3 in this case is CASSPGRPNYGYTF. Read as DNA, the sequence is TGTGCCAGCAGCCCTGGCCGACCGAACTATGGCTACACCTTC.